The clone carrying this T cell receptor (beta chain) has only a few counts. What it binds is unknown. This CDR3 spans 15 amino acids. Germline V gene data show CDR1 as LNHDA and CDR2 as SQIVND (reference sequence). Between the trimmed V and J ends, which lost 7 bases and 5 bases, there was a span of 18 bases. Investigators reverse transcribed all isolated RNA, so they sequenced expressed TCRB transcripts. Repertoires were generated with immunoSEQ multiplex PCR, while TCRdb's copy carries only in-frame clones and drops some. Of 350,000 to 450,000 clones detected, about 14% appear once; the ten largest clones hold 0.035% to 0.045%. A single heparinised blood sample, averaging about 120 mL, was obtained per donor. CD45RO/CCR7/CD25/CD127/CD95/CD27 separated CD4+ naive, central memory, regulatory and stem cell-like memory cells by sorting. These data are taken from a study of beta chain features in type 1 diabetes.

Overall study findings and caveats: Moderate but significant shortening of TCRB CDR3s was recorded in all four CD4+ subsets from Type 1 diabetes patients. Here, the possible influence of HLA type (on TCRB rearrangement) remained unresolved.

Material: naive CD4+ T cells from blood. The rearrangement links TRBV19 to TRBJ2-1, with no clear D. The TCR was taken from a man aged 25-45 years in good health. The CDR3 reads CASTYRGVVDNEQFF. The CDR3 DNA reads TGTGCCAGTACCTATAGAGGAGTAGTGGACAATGAGCAGTTCTTC.